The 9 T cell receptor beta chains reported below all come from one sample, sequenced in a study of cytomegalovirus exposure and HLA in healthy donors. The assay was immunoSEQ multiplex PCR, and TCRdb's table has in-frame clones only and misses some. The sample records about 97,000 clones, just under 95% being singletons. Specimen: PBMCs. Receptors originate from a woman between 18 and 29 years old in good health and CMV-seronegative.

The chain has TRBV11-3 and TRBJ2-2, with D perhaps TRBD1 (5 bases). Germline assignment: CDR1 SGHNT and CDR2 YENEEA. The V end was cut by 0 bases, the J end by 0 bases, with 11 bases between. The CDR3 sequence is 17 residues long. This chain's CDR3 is CASSLDGQGANTGELFF. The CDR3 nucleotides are TGTGCCAGCAGCTTAGACGGGCAGGGCGCGAACACCGGGGAGCTGTTTTTT.

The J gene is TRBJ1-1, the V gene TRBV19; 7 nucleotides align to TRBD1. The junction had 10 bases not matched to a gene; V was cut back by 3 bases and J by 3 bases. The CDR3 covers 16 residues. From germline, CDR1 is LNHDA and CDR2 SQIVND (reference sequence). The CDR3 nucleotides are TGTGCCAGTAGTATCGGTAGGAATCAGGGGGACACTGAAGCTTTCTTT. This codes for CASSIGRNQGDTEAFF.

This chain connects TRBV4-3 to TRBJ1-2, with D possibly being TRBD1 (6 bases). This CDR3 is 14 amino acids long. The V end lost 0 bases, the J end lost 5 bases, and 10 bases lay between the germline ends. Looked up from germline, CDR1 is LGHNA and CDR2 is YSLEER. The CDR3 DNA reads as TGCGCCAGCAGCCAAGAACACAGGGCATATGGCTACACCTTC. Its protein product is CASSQEHRAYGYTF.

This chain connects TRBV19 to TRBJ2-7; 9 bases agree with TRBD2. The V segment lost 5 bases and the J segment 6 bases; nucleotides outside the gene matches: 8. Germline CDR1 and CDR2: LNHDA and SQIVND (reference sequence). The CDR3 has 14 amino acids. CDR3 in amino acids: CASSRVLAGVEQYF. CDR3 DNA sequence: TGTGCCAGTAGTCGGGTATTAGCGGGAGTCGAGCAGTACTTC.

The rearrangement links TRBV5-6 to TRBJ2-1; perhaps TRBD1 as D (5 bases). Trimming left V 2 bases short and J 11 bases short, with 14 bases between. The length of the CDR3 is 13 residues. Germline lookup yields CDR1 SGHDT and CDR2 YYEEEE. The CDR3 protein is CASSFDRTPQQFF. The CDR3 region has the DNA TGTGCCAGCAGCTTCGACAGAACCCCTCAGCAGTTCTTC.

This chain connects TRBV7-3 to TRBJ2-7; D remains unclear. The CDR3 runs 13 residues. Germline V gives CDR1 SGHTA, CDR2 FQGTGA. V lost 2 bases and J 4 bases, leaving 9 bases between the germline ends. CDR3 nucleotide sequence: TGTGCCAGCAGCTTAGCCGCAGCGTACGAGCAGTACTTC. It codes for CASSLAAAYEQYF.

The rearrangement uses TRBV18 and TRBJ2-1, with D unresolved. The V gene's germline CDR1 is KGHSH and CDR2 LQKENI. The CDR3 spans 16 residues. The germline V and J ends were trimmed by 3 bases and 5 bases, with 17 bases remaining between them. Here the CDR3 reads CASSPGGSRANNEQFF. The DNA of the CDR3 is TGTGCCAGCTCACCTGGTGGTTCGCGCGCCAACAATGAGCAGTTCTTC.

CDR3 amino acids: CASRGTGGKFF. The CDR3 bases are TGCGCCAGCAGAGGTACAGGGGGTAAGTTCTTC. The gene calls are TRBV5-1 and TRBJ2-1; 8 nucleotides align to TRBD1. Unmatched junction bases numbered 6, after V lost 5 bases and J lost 14 bases. The germline V gene encodes CDR1 SGHRS and CDR2 YFSETQ. This CDR3 has 11 amino acids.

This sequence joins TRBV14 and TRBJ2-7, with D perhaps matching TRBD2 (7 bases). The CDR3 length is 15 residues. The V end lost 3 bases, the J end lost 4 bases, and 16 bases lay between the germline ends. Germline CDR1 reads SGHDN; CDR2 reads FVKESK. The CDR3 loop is CASSQAGGLQYEQYF. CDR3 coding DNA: TGTGCCAGCAGCCAGGCCGGGGGGCTACAGTACGAGCAGTACTTC.